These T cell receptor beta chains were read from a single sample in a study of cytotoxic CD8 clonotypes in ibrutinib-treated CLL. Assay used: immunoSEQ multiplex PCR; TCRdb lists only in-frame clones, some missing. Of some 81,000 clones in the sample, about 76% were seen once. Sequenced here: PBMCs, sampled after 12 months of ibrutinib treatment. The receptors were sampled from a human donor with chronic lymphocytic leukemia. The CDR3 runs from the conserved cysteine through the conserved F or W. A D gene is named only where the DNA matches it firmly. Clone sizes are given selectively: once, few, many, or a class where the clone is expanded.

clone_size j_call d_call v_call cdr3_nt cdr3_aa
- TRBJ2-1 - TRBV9 TGTGCCAGCAGCGGGACTGGGAGCTCCTACAATGAGCAGTTCTTC CASSGTGSSYNEQFF
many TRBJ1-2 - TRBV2 TGTGCCAGCCGACGGGACTATGGCTACACCTTC CASRRDYGYTF
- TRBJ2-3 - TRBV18 TGTGCCAGCTCACCTCGGCCAGGGCGAGATACGCAGTATTTT CASSPRPGRDTQYF
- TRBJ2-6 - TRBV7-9 TGTGCCAGCAGCCCCCTGGAGGGGCAAAGGCCGGGGGCCAACGTCCTGACTTTC CASSPLEGQRPGANVLTF
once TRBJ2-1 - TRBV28 TGTGCCAGCAGTATCAGGGTCTATGAGCAGTTCTTC CASSIRVYEQFF
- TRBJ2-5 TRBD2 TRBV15 TGTGCCACCAGCCCGCGGGGGAGGGCGGAGACCCAGTACTTC CATSPRGRAETQYF
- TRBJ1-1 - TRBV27 TGTGCCAGCAGAACCCGGGGCAGGGGCGCTGAAGCTTTCTTT CASRTRGRGAEAFF
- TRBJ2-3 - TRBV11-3 TGTGCCAGCAGCTCCACCACAGATACGCAGTATTTT CASSSTTDTQYF
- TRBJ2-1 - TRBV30 TGTGCCTGGAGTGTAAGGTCTCTTCCCCCCGGCAATGAGCAGTTCTTC CAWSVRSLPPGNEQFF
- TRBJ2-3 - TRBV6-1 TGTGGAAGTGGGGGTCACCGCACAGATACGCAGTATTTT CGSGGHRTDTQYF
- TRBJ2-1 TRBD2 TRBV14 TGTGCCAGCGGATCGGGTAGCGGGAATGAGCAGTTCTTC CASGSGSGNEQFF
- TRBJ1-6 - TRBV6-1 TGTGCCAGCAGTGCCCCCCACAGCTCACCCCTCCACTTT CASSAPHSSPLHF
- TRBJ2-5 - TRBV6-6 TGTGCCAGCAGTTACTGGTTGGAGACCCAGTACTTC CASSYWLETQYF
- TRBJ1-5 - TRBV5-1 TGCGCCAGCAGCCCGAGTGGGCAGCACAATCAGCCCCAGCATTTT CASSPSGQHNQPQHF
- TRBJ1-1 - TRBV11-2 TGTGCCAGCAGCTTACAGGGGAACACTGAAGCTTTCTTT CASSLQGNTEAFF
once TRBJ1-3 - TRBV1 TGCACCGTGGGGCAAAGGGGCACCATATATTTT CTVGQRGTIYF
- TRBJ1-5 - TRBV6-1 TGTGCCAGCAGTGATGGTCAGCCCCAGCATTTT CASSDGQPQHF
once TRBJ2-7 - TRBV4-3 TGCGCCAGCAGCCAAGAGTGGGACACCCACCGAGGGCAGTACTTC CASSQEWDTHRGQYF
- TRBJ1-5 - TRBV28 TGTGCCAGCAGGGCCGACCAAGGGGCCCAGCATTTT CASRADQGAQHF
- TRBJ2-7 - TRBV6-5 TGTGCCAGCAGTTATGGGGATCCCGACTCCTACGAGCAGTACTTC CASSYGDPDSYEQYF
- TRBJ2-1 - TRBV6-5 TGTGCCAGCAGTTACGGGACACACAATGAGCAGTTCTTC CASSYGTHNEQFF
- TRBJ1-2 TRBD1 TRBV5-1 TGCGCCAGCAGCTTGGAAGGCAGGGGGAGCGGAGGCTACACCTTC CASSLEGRGSGGYTF
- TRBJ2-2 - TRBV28 TGTGCCAGCACCTTGCGGAGCGGGGAGCTGTTTTTT CASTLRSGELFF
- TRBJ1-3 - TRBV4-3 TGCGCCAGCAGCCAAGAGTTCCCAGGCGGGAACACCATATATTTT CASSQEFPGGNTIYF
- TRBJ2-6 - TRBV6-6 TGTGCCAGCGGGGGGACAGCTGGGGCCAACGTCCTGACTTTC CASGGTAGANVLTF
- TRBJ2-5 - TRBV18 TGTGCCAGCTCACCAGACAGGAGGGAGACCCAGTACTTC CASSPDRRETQYF
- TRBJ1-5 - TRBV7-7 TGTGCCAGCAGCCCGACTCCCGGGACCCGCGACCGGATAGGCAATCAGCCCCAGCATTTT CASSPTPGTRDRIGNQPQHF
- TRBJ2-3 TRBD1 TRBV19 TGTGCCAGTAGTTCGACAGGGGGCACAGATACGCAGTATTTT CASSSTGGTDTQYF
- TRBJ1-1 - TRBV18 TGTGCCAGCTCACCCATCCCAGGCCCCAACACTGAAGCTTTCTTT CASSPIPGPNTEAFF
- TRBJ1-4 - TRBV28 TGTGCCAGCAGTTTAGGGGGCTGGGATGAAAAACTGTTTTTT CASSLGGWDEKLFF
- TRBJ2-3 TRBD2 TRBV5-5 TGTGCCAGCAGTTGGGGGGGAGACCCAGATACGCAGTATTTT CASSWGGDPDTQYF
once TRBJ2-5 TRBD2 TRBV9 TGTGCCAGCAGCGCAAACCCGACTAGCGGGGGTGAGACCCAGTACTTC CASSANPTSGGETQYF
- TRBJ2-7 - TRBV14 TGTGCCAGCAGCCGGACGGTCCCCTACGAGCAGTACTTC CASSRTVPYEQYF
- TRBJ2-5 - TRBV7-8 TGTGCCAGCAGCCCAGGGGGGGCCCCCGCCAAGACCCAGTACTTC CASSPGGAPAKTQYF
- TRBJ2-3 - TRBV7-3 TGTGCCAGCAGCCCAAAAACTAGCAGCCGTACAGATACGCAGTATTTT CASSPKTSSRTDTQYF
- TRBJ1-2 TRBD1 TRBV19 TGTGCCAGTAGCAACGGGGACAGGGTCGGCTATGGCTACACCTTC CASSNGDRVGYGYTF
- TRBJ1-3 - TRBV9 TGTGCCAGCAGCCTCGGGCCCTCTGGAAACACCATATATTTT CASSLGPSGNTIYF
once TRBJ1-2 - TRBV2 TGTGCCAACCCCCCGGGACCAGACTATGGCTACACCTTC CANPPGPDYGYTF
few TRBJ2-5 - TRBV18 TGTGCCAGCTCATCGGGACCGGCCCAAGAGACCCAGTACTTC CASSSGPAQETQYF
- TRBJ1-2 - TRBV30 TGTGCCTGGAGCCCCCGGGGGGGGCCTGGTGGCTACACCTTC CAWSPRGGPGGYTF
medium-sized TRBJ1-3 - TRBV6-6 TGTGCCAGCAGTGACGGTGGAGGAAACACCATATATTTT CASSDGGGNTIYF
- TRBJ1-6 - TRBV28 TGTGCCAGCAGCCCGTCCGTCCGCTCACCCCTCCACTTT CASSPSVRSPLHF
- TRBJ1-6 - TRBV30 TGTGCCTGGAGTGTCGGAGGGCTTCAGCTCCTCCACTTT CAWSVGGLQLLHF
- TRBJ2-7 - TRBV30 TGTGCCTGGACGCACGCTGGGTACGAGCAGTACTTC CAWTHAGYEQYF
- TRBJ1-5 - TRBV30 TGTGCCTCACGTTTAGGTGTCCGGCCCCAGCATTTT CASRLGVRPQHF
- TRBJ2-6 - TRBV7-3 TGTGCCAGCAGCTTATCCGGGGCCGGGGCCAACGTCCTGACTTTC CASSLSGAGANVLTF
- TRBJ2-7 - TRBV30 TGTGCCTGGAGTGGTCCGTACGAGCAGTACTTC CAWSGPYEQYF
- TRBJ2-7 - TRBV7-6 TGTGCCAGCAGCTTAGGCCAGAGCTCCTACGAGCAGTACTTC CASSLGQSSYEQYF
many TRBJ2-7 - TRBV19 TGTGCCAGTAGGGGCAGGGTTTCCTACGAGCAGTACTTC CASRGRVSYEQYF
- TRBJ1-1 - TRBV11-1 TGTGCCAGCAGCTTAGGCAGAAACACTGAAGCTTTCTTT CASSLGRNTEAFF
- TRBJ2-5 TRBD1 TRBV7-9 TGTGCCAGCAGCTTCCGGACAGGGGGCGGGGAGACCCAGTACTTC CASSFRTGGGETQYF
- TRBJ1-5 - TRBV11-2 TGTGCCAGCAGCTCTAGGCAGGGCAGGCATCAGCCCCAGCATTTT CASSSRQGRHQPQHF
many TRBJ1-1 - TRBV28 TGTGCCAGCAGAAAACCCCCGGGGGAAAACACTGAAGCTTTCTTT CASRKPPGENTEAFF
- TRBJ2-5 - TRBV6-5 TGTGCCAGCAGTTACTCGGGTAGCGGTGGGTCCCAGTACTTC CASSYSGSGGSQYF
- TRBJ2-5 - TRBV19 TGTGCCAGTAACCTACTTGGGGGGACGGCGGAGACCCAGTACTTC CASNLLGGTAETQYF
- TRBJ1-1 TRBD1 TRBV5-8 TGTGCCAGCAGTCCGGGGACAGTGATCTACACTGAAGCTTTCTTT CASSPGTVIYTEAFF
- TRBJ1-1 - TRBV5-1 TGCGCCAGCAGCTTGTCAGGTTGGGCGGCTTTCTTT CASSLSGWAAFF